This T cell receptor beta chain was retrieved from a study of regulatory T cells in long-lasting Graves disease. Regarding the study as a whole: Favored usage of TRBV28, TRBJ1-2 and TRBJ2-5 was recorded in persistent disease.

The CDR3 has 13 amino acids. The V and J ends lost 5 bases and 2 bases respectively, with 11 bases between them. Germline CDR1 is DFQATT and CDR2 is SNEGSKA (reference sequence). This clonotype was seen at least ten times. Its antigen remains unknown. Construction of TCR beta libraries relied on iRepertoire HTBI primers and on Arm-PCR targeting CDR3 regions. TCRdb redid the calling of the multiplex PCR reads with MiXCR, one entry per CDR3 protein. This table holds 450,000 to 650,000 distinct CDR3 sequences, 15% to 20% found once. Time point: newly diagnosed GD, antithyroid drugs for less than 3 months. PBMC RNA was the source of the TCR library. This sample also appeared in a second study, on T cells in Graves' hyperthyroidism and ophthalmopathy. That source reports: The study excluded patients with uncontrolled infection, other autoimmune disease, pregnancy or lactation. When the TCR CDR3 underwent first-round RT-PCR, the HTBI primer set was used.

This sample comprised peripheral blood mononuclear cells (PBMCs), obtained at new diagnosis, from a patient treated with antithyroid drugs. The chain joins TRBV20-1 to TRBJ2-3, with no clear D. The sequence came from a woman between 40 and 65 years old with Graves disease. This CDR3 reads CSAESEHTDTQYF. CDR3 bases: TGCAGTGCTGAGTCAGAACACACAGATACGCAGTATTTT.